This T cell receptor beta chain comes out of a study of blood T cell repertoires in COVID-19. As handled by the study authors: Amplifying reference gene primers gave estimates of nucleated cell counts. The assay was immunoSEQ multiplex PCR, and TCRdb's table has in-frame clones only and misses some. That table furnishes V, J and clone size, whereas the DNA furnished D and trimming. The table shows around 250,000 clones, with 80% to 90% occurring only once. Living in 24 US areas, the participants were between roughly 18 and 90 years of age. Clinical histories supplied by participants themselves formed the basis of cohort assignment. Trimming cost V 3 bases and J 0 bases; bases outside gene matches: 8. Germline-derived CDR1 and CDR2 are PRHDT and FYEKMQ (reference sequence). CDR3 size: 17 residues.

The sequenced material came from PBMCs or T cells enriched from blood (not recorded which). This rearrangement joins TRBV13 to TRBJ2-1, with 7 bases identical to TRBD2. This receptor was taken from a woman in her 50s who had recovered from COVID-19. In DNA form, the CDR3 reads TGTGCCAGCAGCTTCCCGAGGCGGGGGATCTCCTACAATGAGCAGTTCTTC. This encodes CASSFPRRGISYNEQFF. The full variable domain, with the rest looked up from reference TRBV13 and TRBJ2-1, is AAGVIQSPRHLIKEKRETATLKCYPIPRHDTVYWYQQGPGQDPQFLISFYEKMQSDKGSIPDRFSAQQFSDYHSELNMSSLELGDSALYFCASSFPRRGISYNEQFFGPGTRLTVL.